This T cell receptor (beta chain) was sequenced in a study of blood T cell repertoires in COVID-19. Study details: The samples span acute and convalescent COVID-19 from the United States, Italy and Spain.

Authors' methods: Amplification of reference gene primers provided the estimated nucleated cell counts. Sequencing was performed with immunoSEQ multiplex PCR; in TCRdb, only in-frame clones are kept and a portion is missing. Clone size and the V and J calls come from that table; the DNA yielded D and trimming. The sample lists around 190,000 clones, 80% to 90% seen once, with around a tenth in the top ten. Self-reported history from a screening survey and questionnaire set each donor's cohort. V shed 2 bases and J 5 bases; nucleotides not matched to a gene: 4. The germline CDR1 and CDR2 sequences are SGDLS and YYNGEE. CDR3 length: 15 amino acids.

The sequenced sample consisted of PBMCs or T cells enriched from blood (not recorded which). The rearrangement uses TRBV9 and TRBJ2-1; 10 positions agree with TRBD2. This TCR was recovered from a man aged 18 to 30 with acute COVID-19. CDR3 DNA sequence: TGTGCCAGCAGCGTTCGACTAGCGGGCCACAATGAGCAGTTCTTC. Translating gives CASSVRLAGHNEQFF.